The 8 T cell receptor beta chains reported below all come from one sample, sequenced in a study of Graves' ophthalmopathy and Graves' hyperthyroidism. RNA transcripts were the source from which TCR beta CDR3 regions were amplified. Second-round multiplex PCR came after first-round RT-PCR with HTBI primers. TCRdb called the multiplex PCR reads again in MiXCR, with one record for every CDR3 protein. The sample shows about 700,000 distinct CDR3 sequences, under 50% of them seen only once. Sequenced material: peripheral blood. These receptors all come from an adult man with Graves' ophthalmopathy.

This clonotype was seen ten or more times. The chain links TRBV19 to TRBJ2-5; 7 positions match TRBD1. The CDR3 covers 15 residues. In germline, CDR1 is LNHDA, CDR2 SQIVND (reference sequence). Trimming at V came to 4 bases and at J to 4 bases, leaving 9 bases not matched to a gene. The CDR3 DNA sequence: TGTGCCAGTAGTACAGGGACAGTCAAAGGAGAGACCCAGTACTTC. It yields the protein CASSTGTVKGETQYF.

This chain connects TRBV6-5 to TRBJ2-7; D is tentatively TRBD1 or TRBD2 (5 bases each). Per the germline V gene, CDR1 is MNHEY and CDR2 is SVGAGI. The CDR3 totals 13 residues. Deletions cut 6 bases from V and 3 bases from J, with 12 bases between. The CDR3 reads CASSKGRNYEQYF. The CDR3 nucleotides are TGTGCCAGCAGCAAGGGACGGAACTACGAGCAGTACTTC.

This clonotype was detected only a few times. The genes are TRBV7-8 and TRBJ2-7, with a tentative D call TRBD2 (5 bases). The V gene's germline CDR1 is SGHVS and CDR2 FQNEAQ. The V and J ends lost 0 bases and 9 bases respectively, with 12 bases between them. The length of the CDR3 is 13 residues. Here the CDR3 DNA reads TGTGCCAGCAGCTTAGCGGGAGTTAACGGGCAGTACTTC. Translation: CASSLAGVNGQYF. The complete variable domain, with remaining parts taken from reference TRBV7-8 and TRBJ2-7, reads GAGVSQSPRYKVAKRGQDVALRCDPISGHVSLFWYQQALGQGPEFLTYFQNEAQLDKSGLPSDRFFAERPEGSVSTLKIQRTQQEDSAVYLCASSLAGVNGQYFGPGTRLTVT.

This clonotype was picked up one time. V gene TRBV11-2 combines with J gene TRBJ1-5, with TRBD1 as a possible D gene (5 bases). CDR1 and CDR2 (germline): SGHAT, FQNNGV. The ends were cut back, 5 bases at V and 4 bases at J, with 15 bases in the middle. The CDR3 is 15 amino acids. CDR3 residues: CASSPTDSPNQPQHF. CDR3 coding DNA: TGTGCCAGCAGCCCTACTGACAGCCCGAATCAGCCCCAGCATTTT.

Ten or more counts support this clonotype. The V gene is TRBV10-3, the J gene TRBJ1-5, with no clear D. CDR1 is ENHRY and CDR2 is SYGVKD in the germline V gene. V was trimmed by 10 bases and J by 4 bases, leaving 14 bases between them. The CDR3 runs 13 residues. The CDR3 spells CATRANKNQPQHF. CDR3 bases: TGTGCCACCCGGGCCAACAAAAATCAGCCCCAGCATTTT.

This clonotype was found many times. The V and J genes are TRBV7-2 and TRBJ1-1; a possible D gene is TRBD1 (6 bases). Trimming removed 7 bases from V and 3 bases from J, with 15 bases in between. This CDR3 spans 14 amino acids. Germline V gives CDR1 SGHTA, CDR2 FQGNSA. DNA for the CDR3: TGTGCCAGCACCCTACAGGGAGGTCACACTGAAGCTTTCTTT. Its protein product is CASTLQGGHTEAFF. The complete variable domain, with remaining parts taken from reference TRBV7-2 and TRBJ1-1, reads GAGVSQSPSNKVTEKGKDVELRCDPISGHTALYWYRQSLGQGLEFLIYFQGNSAPDKSGLPSDRFSAERTGGSVSTLTIQRTQQEDSAVYLCASTLQGGHTEAFFGQGTRLTVV.

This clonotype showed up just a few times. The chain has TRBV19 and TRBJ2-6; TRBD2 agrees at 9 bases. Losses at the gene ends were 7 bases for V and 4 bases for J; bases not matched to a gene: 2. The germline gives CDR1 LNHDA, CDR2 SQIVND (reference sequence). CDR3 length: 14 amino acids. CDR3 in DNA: TGTGCCAGTACCCTAGCGGGGGGGGCCAACGTCCTGACTTTC. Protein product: CASTLAGGANVLTF.

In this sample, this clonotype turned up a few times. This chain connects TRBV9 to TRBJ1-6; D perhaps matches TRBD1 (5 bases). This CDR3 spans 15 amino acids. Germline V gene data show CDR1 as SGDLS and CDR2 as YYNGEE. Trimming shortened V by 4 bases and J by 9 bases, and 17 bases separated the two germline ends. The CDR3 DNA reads TGTGCCAGCAGCAAAAGGGGACCGGGTGGTTCACCCCTCCACTTT. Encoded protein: CASSKRGPGGSPLHF.